One T cell receptor beta chain is described in this entry. Its target is unknown. Peripheral blood, together with lesional scalp punch biopsies, was collected from alopecia areata patients. Isolated RNA was reverse transcribed into cDNA used as the sequencing template. The assay was immunoSEQ multiplex PCR, and TCRdb's table has in-frame clones only and misses some. The top ten clones hold around 19% of a sample with 130,000 or so clones, around 49% of them seen once. The data were taken from a study of CD8+ T cells in alopecia areata. Study context: Tofacitinib therapy lasting 6 to 18 months was followed by 6 months off drug. Study-level findings and limits: Especially in alopecia totalis/universalis, lesional scalp showed greater clonality than normal scalp did. Clarity of TCR sharing across patients fell short of that in mice, possibly HLA-related.

The material was CD8+ T cells sorted from blood, obtained at week 0. The sequence derives from a human donor with alopecia areata.

CDR3 in DNA: TGTGCCAGCAGCTTAGGAGGACAGGTTATCGACGAGCAGTACTTC. This gives the protein CASSLGGQVIDEQYF. The V call is TRBV11-2, the J call TRBJ2-7, with 7 positions matching TRBD1. The ends lost 1 base at V and 5 bases at J; junction bases unmatched: 8. Germline values: CDR1 SGHAT, CDR2 FQNNGV. This CDR3 has 15 amino acids.